The entry below gives a single T cell receptor (beta chain) sequence along with its context. These data are taken from a study of blood T cell repertoires in COVID-19. For the study at large: Researchers got acute and convalescent COVID-19 samples from the United States, Italy and Spain. T cells, B-cell-depleted T cells, or PBMCs provided the cDNA or gDNA that served as material.

V lost 2 bases and J lost 2, with 10 bases in between. Germline-derived CDR1 and CDR2 are MNHEY and SMNVEV (reference sequence). This CDR3 region has 14 residues. This table comes from immunoSEQ multiplex PCR, and its TCRdb copy is limited to in-frame clones, with some not included. The table lists approximately 200,000 clones, 75% to 85% of them singletons. This sequence was found in a woman aged 50 to 60 with acute or convalescent COVID-19. Sequencing was performed on peripheral blood. The chain combines TRBV27 with TRBJ2-7; tentatively, D is TRBD1 (5 bases). The CDR3 sequence is CASSLLPGTYEQYF. The CDR3 coding sequence is TGTGCCAGCAGTTTACTTCCAGGGACCTACGAGCAGTACTTC.